These T cell receptor beta chains were read from a single sample in a study of tumor and adjacent non-tumor tissue in lung cancer. One entry per CDR3 protein results from TCRdb running MiXCR on the multiplex PCR reads. Of roughly 120,000 distinct CDR3 sequences listed, around 82% are singletons. Material for sequencing was lung tumor tissue. The receptors were sampled from a man between 65 and 85 years old with non-small cell lung cancer. The CDR3 runs from the conserved cysteine through the conserved F or W. The order of the fields is clone size, J gene, V gene, D gene, CDR3 protein, CDR3 DNA. A D gene is named only where the DNA matches it firmly. Only part of the rows carry a size: once, few, many, or a class if the clone is expanded.

>NA|TRBJ2-7|TRBV11-2|NA
CASSPPAGTLTYEQYF
TGTGCCAGCAGCCCCCCCGCCGGGACACTGACATACGAGCAGTACTTC
>NA|TRBJ1-4|TRBV6-5|TRBD1
CASRSGQGRGERLLF
TGTGCCAGTAGATCTGGACAGGGGAGAGGTGAAAGACTGCTTTTT
>NA|TRBJ1-2|TRBV12-3/TRBV12-4|NA
CASSLFIGFGYGYTF
TGTGCCAGCAGTTTATTTATAGGGTTCGGCTATGGATACACCTTC
>NA|TRBJ1-2|TRBV29-1|NA
CRAESGNANYGYTF
TGCAGGGCCGAGAGTGGGAATGCTAACTATGGCTACACCTTC
>NA|TRBJ1-1|TRBV10-1|NA
CASSEYFGTEVFF
TGCGCCAGCAGTGAATATTTCGGTACTGAAGTTTTCTTT
>NA|TRBJ2-4|TRBV5-4|NA
CASSSTLAKNIRYF
TGTGCCAGCAGTTCCACTCTAGCTAAAAACATTCGGTACTTC
>NA|TRBJ1-2|TRBV6-5|NA
CASSYSQGPLNYGHTF
TGTGCCAGCAGTTACTCGCAGGGACCTCTAAACTATGGCCACACATTC
>NA|TRBJ2-2|TRBV6-1|TRBD2
CTSWSGGASGELFF
TGTACCAGCTGGAGCGGGGGGGCCTCCGGGGAACTGTTTTTT
>NA|TRBJ2-2|TRBV28|TRBD1
CVSSLRQGGELFF
TGTGTCAGCAGTTTAAGACAGGGCGGGGAGCTGTTTTTT
>many|TRBJ2-6|TRBV28|NA
CASTKWSSGANVLTF
TGTGCCAGCACCAAATGGAGCTCTGGGGCCAACGTCCTGACTTTC
>NA|TRBJ2-2|TRBV6-5|TRBD2
CASRTSTNTGELFF
TGTGCCAGCAGGACTAGCACCAACACCGGCGAGCTGTTTTTT
>NA|TRBJ1-1|TRBV29-1|NA
CSVGNCRNIEALF
TGCAGCGTTGGTAACTGCCGGAACATTGAAGCTCTCTTT
>NA|TRBJ2-5|TRBV7-8|NA
CASSLESSGPGGETQYF
TGTGCCAGCAGCTTAGAGTCGAGCGGACCTGGGGGGGAGACCCAGTACTTC
>NA|TRBJ2-7|TRBV6-5|NA
CANSYVRGTYKQYF
TGCGCCAACAGTTACGTGAGGGGGACCTACAAGCAGTACTTC
>NA|TRBJ2-1|TRBV4-3|TRBD2
CASSQYPAGAQYNEQFF
TGCGCCAGCAGCCAATATCCAGCGGGAGCTCAATACAATGAGCAGTTCTTC
>NA|TRBJ2-1|TRBV29-1|NA
CSVLPYYNEQFF
TGCAGCGTACTACCCTACTACAATGAGCAGTTCTTC
>NA|TRBJ1-1|TRBV6-5|NA
CARSYSAAKTEAFF
TGTGCCAGGAGTTACAGCGCCGCGAAGACTGAAGCTTTCTTT
>NA|TRBJ2-5|TRBV29-1|TRBD1
CYVEAGGVTQYF
TGCTACGTTGAGGCAGGGGGAGTGACCCAGTACTTC
>NA|TRBJ2-1|TRBV11-2|NA
CASSLDPMVVRGEQFF
TGTGCCAGCAGCTTAGATCCCATGGTGGTCAGGGGTGAGCAGTTCTTC
>many|TRBJ2-5|TRBV28|TRBD2
CASSLAGGKETQYF
TGTGCCAGCAGTTTAGCGGGGGGAAAAGAGACCCAGTACTTC
>NA|TRBJ1-4|TRBV12-3/TRBV12-4|NA
CASSYGIGDMVYEKLFF
TGTGCCAGCAGTTACGGGATAGGGGATATGGTATATGAAAAACTGTTTTTT
>NA|TRBJ1-2|TRBV6-5|NA
CGSSYSRLNYGYTF
TGTGGCAGCAGTTACTCGAGGTTAAACTATGGCTACACTTTC
>once|TRBJ2-2|TRBV6-5|NA
CASSYYPPGTWGSGGELFF
TGTGCCAGCAGTTACTACCCCCCCGGGACATGGGGTAGTGGCGGGGAGCTATTTTTT
>few|TRBJ2-7|TRBV15|TRBD1
CATSRDDGQGMDSYEQYF
TGTGCCACCAGCAGAGATGATGGACAGGGAATGGACTCCTACGAGCAGTACTTC
>NA|TRBJ2-2|TRBV29-1|NA
CSAGVAEGIGELFF
TGCAGCGCTGGCGTAGCGGAGGGCATCGGGGAGCTGTTTTTT
>NA|TRBJ2-5|TRBV4-1|NA
CVRSQQWGQETQYF
TGTGTCAGAAGTCAACAGTGGGGGCAAGAGACCCAGTACTTC
>NA|TRBJ2-1|TRBV4-3|NA
CARSQDSRDQDNEQFF
TGCGCCAGGAGCCAAGATTCCCGGGACCAGGACAATGAGCAATTCTTC
>NA|TRBJ2-7|TRBV6-6|TRBD1
CASSRTGTGFFYEQYF
TGTGCCAGCAGTAGAACCGGGACAGGATTCTTCTACGAGCAGTACTTC
>NA|TRBJ2-2|TRBV12-3/TRBV12-4|NA
CASRQSLRANTVELFF
TGTGCCAGCCGCCAGTCCCTAAGAGCGAACACCGTGGAGCTGTTTTTT
>NA|TRBJ2-1|TRBV6-2/TRBV6-3|TRBD2
CASSPGLGNRNKQFF
TGTGCCAGCAGTCCGGGACTAGGCAATAGAAATAAGCAGTTCTTC
>NA|TRBJ2-4|TRBV6-1|NA
CASRGVKNIHYF
TGTGCCAGCAGGGGGGTTAAAAACATTCATTACTTC
>NA|TRBJ2-7|TRBV11-2|NA
CAYSLDQGGRYEQYF
TGTGCCTACAGCTTAGACCAGGGGGGCAGGTACGAGCAATACTTC
>NA|TRBJ1-1|TRBV12-3/TRBV12-4|NA
CASSFACLSLVGTEAFF
TGTGCCAGCAGTTTCGCGTGTCTGTCTCTGGTGGGAACCGAAGCTTTCTTT
>few|TRBJ2-2|TRBV10-2|NA
CANSSVRSRELFF
TGCGCCAACAGTTCCGTCAGGAGTCGTGAGCTGTTTTTT
>NA|TRBJ2-3|TRBV12-3/TRBV12-4|NA
CASSFSIGNIMTDTQYF
TGTGCCAGCAGTTTTAGCATAGGGAACATTATGACAGACACGCAGTATTTT
>NA|TRBJ2-2|TRBV29-1|TRBD2
CSGTGIGGRVVGELFF
TGCAGCGGGACCGGGATTGGCGGGAGAGTGGTCGGGGAGCTGTTTTTT
>NA|TRBJ2-7|TRBV4-3|TRBD2
CASSQARNSKGLAGGTYEQYF
TGCGCCAGCAGCCAAGCCCGTAACTCAAAAGGGCTAGCGGGAGGCACCTACGAGCAGTACTTC
>NA|TRBJ1-4|TRBV6-1|NA
CGSSTARNEKLFF
TGTGGCAGCAGTACAGCTCGTAATGAAAAACTGTTCTTT
>few|TRBJ1-5|TRBV12-3/TRBV12-4|NA
CASSPTGRPQHF
TGTGCCAGTAGTCCCACTGGCCGGCCCCAGCATTTT
>NA|TRBJ1-5|TRBV20-1|NA
CSASKSQGNQPQHF
TGCAGTGCCAGTAAGTCTCAAGGCAATCAGCCCCAGCATTTT
>NA|TRBJ2-1|TRBV6-2/TRBV6-3|TRBD2
CASSDRTSWSNDEQFF
TGTGCCAGTAGTGACAGGACTAGCTGGAGTAATGATGAGCAGTTCTTC
>few|TRBJ2-2|TRBV10-3|NA
CAIIGRAAPGTGELFF
TGTGCTATCATTGGGCGGGCTGCCCCGGGTACCGGGGAGCTGTTTTTT
>many|TRBJ2-7|TRBV6-6|NA
CAASGNGEQYF
TGTGCCGCCTCGGGGAATGGAGAGCAGTACTTC
>many|TRBJ2-3|TRBV5-1|NA
CASSFRETDTQYF
TGCGCCAGCAGCTTCAGGGAGACAGATACGCAGTATTTT
>NA|TRBJ1-4|TRBV11-2|NA
CASSRSGRNNEKLFF
TGTGCCAGCAGCAGAAGTGGGAGAAACAATGAAAAACTGTTTTTT
>NA|TRBJ2-3|TRBV20-1|NA
CSATRECDTQYF
TGCAGTGCTACCAGGGAATGCGATACGCAGTATTTT